This TCR beta chain emerged from a study of T cell changes during pregnancy in multiple sclerosis. TCRdb's table, derived via immunoSEQ multiplex PCR, lists solely in-frame clones and lacks some. Of some 64,000 clones listed, approximately 90% are singletons. Germline V gives CDR1 LGHNA, CDR2 YSLEER. The V segment lost 4 bases and the J segment 1 base; nucleotides outside the gene matches: 6. CDR3 length: 15 amino acids. The sequenced sample was peripheral blood, obtained in the first trimester of pregnancy. This clonotype was sampled from a female donor in good health, enrolled as a control in a pregnancy study. The V and J genes are TRBV4-3 and TRBJ1-1, with 7 bases aligning to TRBD1. The CDR3 spells CASSREGARNTEAFF. DNA for the CDR3: TGCGCCAGCAGCCGAGAGGGGGCGCGGAACACTGAAGCTTTCTTT.